The subject of this entry is one T cell receptor (beta chain). Its antigen is not identified. The V gene's germline CDR1 is SGHAT and CDR2 FQDESV (reference sequence). After removal of 5 bases from V and 5 bases from J, the junction contained 11 bases not matched to a gene. This CDR3 has 18 residues. This record belongs to a study of cytomegalovirus exposure and HLA in healthy donors. At the level of the study: For the roughly 400 genotyped donors, roughly 81% fell within the Caucasian-associated ancestry cluster. Study results and caveats: In a later analysis, several top co-occurrence clusters appeared linked to parvovirus B19, influenza, CMV and Epstein-Barr virus.

The primer mix had 60 Vbeta and 13 Jbeta primers. Generated by immunoSEQ multiplex PCR, the TCRdb table keeps only in-frame clones and is missing some. This table has under 200,000 clones, around 80% appearing once. The chain recombines TRBV11-1 with TRBJ2-2; 13 bases are a match to TRBD2. The material sequenced was PBMCs. The TCR was taken from a man aged 40-55 years in good health and CMV-seronegative. The CDR3 DNA reads as TGTGCCAGCAGCCAACCCTTCGGACTAGCGGGAGTTACCGGGGAGCTGTTTTTT. It encodes CASSQPFGLAGVTGELFF.